This passage covers 7 T cell receptor beta chains from one sample sequenced in a study of molecular identifiers for immune sequencing clone quantification. Via MiXCR, TCRdb re-called the PCR reads, giving one row per CDR3 protein. Of 8,000 to 11,000 distinct CDR3 sequences in the sample, approximately 19% were seen once. Sequenced input: naive CD8+ T cells from blood, with Jurkat cell RNA spiked in. As for subset: FACS-sorted CD8+CD4-CCR7+CD45RA+ naive T cells. The receptors were gathered from a human donor in good health. Some libraries in this study had Jurkat cell RNA spiked in.

This clonotype is medium-sized within its sample. CDR3 residues: CAISENPPRSSYEQYF. In DNA, the CDR3 is TGTGCCATCAGTGAGAATCCGCCCCGGAGCTCCTACGAGCAGTACTTC. This sequence joins TRBV10-3 and TRBJ2-7; D unresolved. This CDR3 contains 16 residues. Trimming cost V 2 bases and J 0 bases, with 14 bases left between them. CDR1 is ENHRY, CDR2 SYGVKD, per germline.

Note on this clonotype: This clone may be a read error of a much larger clone one base away. The rearrangement joins TRBV7-9 to TRBJ2-2; D is unclear. This CDR3 has 14 amino acids. V shed 3 bases and J shed 6 bases, with 11 bases lying between them. Germline lookup yields CDR1 SEHNR and CDR2 FQNEAQ (reference sequence). CDR3 in DNA: TGTGCCAGCAGCTTCACCGAAAACGCCGGGGAGCTGTTTTTT. Protein product: CASSFTENAGELFF.

This clonotype is medium-sized by share. V gene TRBV18 combines with J gene TRBJ2-3; D possibly corresponds to TRBD2 (5 bases). The ends were cut back, 2 bases at V and 3 bases at J, with 12 bases in the middle. In germline, CDR1 is KGHSH, CDR2 LQKENI. The CDR3 spans 15 residues. Here the CDR3 DNA reads TGTGCCAGCTCACCAAGCCTTACGGGGACAGATACGCAGTATTTT. It yields the protein CASSPSLTGTDTQYF.

A remark on this clonotype: A much larger clone is a single base away; this may be a read error. This chain joins TRBV6-4 and TRBJ1-5; unclear D gene. Germline V gene sequence: CDR1 MRHNA, CDR2 SNTAGT. The CDR3 totals 13 residues. In DNA form, the CDR3 reads TGTGTCAGCAGTGAAGAGAAAAATCAGCCCCAGCATTTT. Its translation is CVSSEEKNQPQHF.

This clonotype is labeled medium-sized (0.01 to 0.1%). The rearrangement joins TRBV11-2 to TRBJ2-3; tentatively, D is TRBD1 or TRBD2 (5 bases each). V lost 5 bases and J lost 1, with 22 bases in between. Germline V lookup: CDR1 SGHAT, CDR2 FQNNGV. This CDR3 region has 18 residues. The CDR3 reads CASSHGALGSARTDTQYF. DNA of the CDR3: TGTGCCAGCAGCCACGGGGCACTAGGTTCGGCCCGCACAGATACGCAGTATTTT. The entire variable domain, with the rest obtained from reference TRBV11-2 and TRBJ2-3, is as follows: EAGVAQSPRYKIIEKRQSVAFWCNPISGHATLYWYQQILGQGPKLLIQFQNNGVVDDSQLPKDRFSAERLKGVDSTLKIQPAKLEDSAVYLCASSHGALGSARTDTQYFGPGTRLTVL.

V and J are TRBV7-3 and TRBJ2-1; the match to TRBD2 covers 10 bases. After removal of 2 bases from V and 6 bases from J, the junction contained 13 bases not matched to a gene. The CDR3 sequence is 18 residues long. Germline loops: CDR1 SGHTA, CDR2 FQGTGA. DNA of the CDR3: TGTGCCAGCAGCTTAGCCCGACCTTCTAGCGGGAGTTTCAATGAGCAGTTCTTC. Translated, it gives CASSLARPSSGSFNEQFF.

As for this clonotype: A clone one base away is much larger, so this may be a read error. This chain uses TRBV2 with TRBJ1-5, with 10 bases fitting TRBD1. V lost 4 bases and J lost 2; bases outside the gene matches: 17. The CDR3 spans 20 residues. The germline V gene has CDR1 SNHLY and CDR2 FYNNEI. The CDR3 protein is CASSATSGTGVLYGNQPQHF. CDR3 nucleotide sequence: TGTGCCAGCAGTGCGACCTCCGGGACAGGGGTCCTCTATGGCAATCAGCCCCAGCATTTT.